This T cell receptor beta chain comes out of a study of cytomegalovirus exposure and HLA in healthy donors. Whole-study context: A prior study identified just under 120 million unique TCR beta sequences from roughly 170 million T cells.

This clone was picked up one time. Antigen: not known. Healthy individuals who donated bone marrow served as the donors. V was pared by 4 bases and J by 4 bases, with 8 bases of the junction left unmatched. CDR3 length equals 15 residues. In germline, CDR1 is MDHEN, CDR2 SYDVKM. Study-wide results and caveats: A likely sequencing artifact accounted for one observed cluster of highly shared sequence variants. Segments of the TCR beta V type were, in most cases, productive about 90% or about 30% of the time in an earlier analysis.

PCR involved 60 Vbeta and 13 Jbeta primers. Some clones are missing from TCRdb's copy, which holds only in-frame ones; the method was immunoSEQ multiplex PCR. The table records some 150,000 clones, around nine tenths of them present only once. The specimen was PBMCs. This sequence was found in a young woman in good health and CMV-seronegative. V gene TRBV28 combines with J gene TRBJ2-7; 9 bases align to TRBD2. The CDR3 region has the DNA TGTGCCAGCAGTTCCCGTGGTAGCGGGAGTTACGAGCAGTACTTC. Protein sequence: CASSSRGSGSYEQYF.